Listed here are 9 T cell receptor beta chains from one sample, sequenced in a study of vaccination and CD4 T cells after COVID-19. Once obtained from cultured CD4+ T cells, the DNA was sequenced using the Oncomine TCR Beta short-read assay. Using its own MiXCR run on the PCR reads, TCRdb lists one record per CDR3 protein. Of about 10,000 distinct CDR3 sequences in the sample, 45% to 65% were seen once. Treatment in this sample: approximately 9-day PBMC culture with coronavirus spike peptide pools or control peptides (ViraFEST assay). These TCRs are of unknown antigen specificity. Sample: CD4+ T cells from blood, cultured in vitro. Source of these receptors: a human donor who had recovered from COVID-19.

The chain links TRBV7-9 to TRBJ1-2; D possibly corresponds to TRBD1 (5 bases). Germline lookup yields CDR1 SEHNR and CDR2 FQNEAQ (reference sequence). Trimming removed 6 bases at V and 4 bases at J, with 12 bases between. The CDR3 consists of 13 residues. The CDR3 sequence is CASSPDSIYGYTF. The DNA for the CDR3 is TGTGCCAGCAGTCCAGACAGTATCTATGGCTACACCTTC.

CDR3 sequence: CASTPRDFESNQPQHF. CDR3 DNA: TGTGCCAGCACCCCAAGGGATTTTGAAAGCAATCAGCCCCAGCATTTT. This sequence joins TRBV6-1 and TRBJ1-5; D gene ambiguous. Germline assignment: CDR1 MNHNS and CDR2 SASEGT. V was clipped by 7 bases and J by 1 base, with 17 bases between them. The CDR3 consists of 16 residues.

This clonotype was recorded a few times. V is TRBV10-3 and J is TRBJ2-2; D is uncertain. CDR1 is ENHRY and CDR2 is SYGVKD in the germline V gene. Trimming shortened V by 0 bases and J by 4 bases, and 6 bases separated the two germline ends. The CDR3 is 14 amino acids. Here the CDR3 reads CAISESGITGELFF. The CDR3 nucleotides are TGTGCCATCAGTGAGTCTGGGATCACCGGGGAGCTGTTTTTT.

This clonotype showed up just a few times. V gene TRBV6-2 or TRBV6-3 combines with J gene TRBJ1-1; D is ambiguous. The V end was cut by 6 bases, the J end by 3 bases, with 11 bases between. CDR3 length: 13 residues. The V gene's germline CDR1 is MNHEY and CDR2 SVGEGT. The CDR3 sequence is CASRRSGDTEAFF. CDR3 bases: TGTGCCAGCAGGCGAAGTGGGGACACTGAAGCTTTCTTT.

V gene TRBV6-5 combines with J gene TRBJ2-1; possibly TRBD1 for D (5 bases). The CDR3 is 14 amino acids. Germline assignment: CDR1 MNHEY and CDR2 SVGAGI. Trimming left V 1 base short and J 8 bases short, with 12 bases between. The CDR3 reads CASSYWAARDEQFF. CDR3 in DNA: TGTGCCAGCAGTTACTGGGCCGCCAGGGATGAGCAGTTCTTC.

The rearrangement joins TRBV6-5 to TRBJ1-2, with D possibly matching TRBD1 (5 bases). The CDR3 totals 15 residues. V was clipped by 2 bases and J by 7 bases, with 17 bases between them. Germline-derived CDR1 and CDR2 are MNHEY and SVGAGI. The CDR3 DNA reads as TGTGCCAGCAGTTACCGGGGAGACAGTATCGGTGGCTACACCTTC. Translation gives CASSYRGDSIGGYTF.

This clonotype was seen only a few times. The rearrangement uses TRBV20-1 and TRBJ1-1; D gene uncertain. Trimming cost V 3 bases and J 0 bases, with 8 bases left between them. Per the germline V gene, CDR1 is DFQATT and CDR2 is SNEGSKA (reference sequence). The CDR3 totals 13 residues. CDR3 region: CSASGGLNTEAFF. DNA of the CDR3: TGCAGTGCTAGCGGAGGGCTGAACACTGAAGCTTTCTTT.

This clonotype was detected only a few times. The rearrangement uses TRBV7-8 and TRBJ1-2; D ambiguous. Between the trimmed V and J ends, which lost 6 bases and 7 bases, there was a span of 12 bases. CDR1 SGHVS and CDR2 FQNEAQ come from the germline V gene. The CDR3 has 12 amino acids. CDR3 region: CASSQTGFGYTF. DNA for the CDR3: TGTGCCAGCAGTCAAACGGGGTTTGGCTACACCTTC.

The chain joins TRBV7-8 to TRBJ2-1; weak D call: TRBD1 (6 bases). The CDR3 runs 16 residues. Trimming removed 0 bases at V and 3 bases at J, with 12 bases between. Germline lookup yields CDR1 SGHVS and CDR2 FQNEAQ. The CDR3, as DNA: TGTGCCAGCAGCTTAGCCATCCAGGGGTTCTACAATGAGCAGTTCTTC. Amino acid sequence: CASSLAIQGFYNEQFF. Together with reference TRBV7-8 and TRBJ2-1, the CDR3 gives the full variable domain: GAGVSQSPRYKVAKRGQDVALRCDPISGHVSLFWYQQALGQGPEFLTYFQNEAQLDKSGLPSDRFFAERPEGSVSTLKIQRTQQEDSAVYLCASSLAIQGFYNEQFFGPGTRLTVL.